What follows are 7 T cell receptor beta chains derived from one specimen sequenced in a study of blood T cell repertoires in COVID-19. The method was immunoSEQ multiplex PCR; TCRdb's version includes in-frame clones alone and lacks a portion of them. The sample lists about 140,000 clones; 60% to 85% were seen once. Sequenced sample: peripheral blood. The source of these receptors is a woman older than 75 with active or convalescent COVID-19.

V gene TRBV6-2 or TRBV6-3 combines with J gene TRBJ2-2; D unclear. Germline V lookup: CDR1 MNHEY, CDR2 SVGEGT. This CDR3 contains 16 residues. V was clipped by 1 base and J by 0 bases, with 9 bases between them. The CDR3 loop reads CASSYYPTSNTGELFF. As DNA, the CDR3 is TGTGCCAGCAGTTACTACCCGACTTCGAACACCGGGGAGCTGTTTTTT.

The rearrangement joins TRBV9 to TRBJ2-2; D unresolved. CDR1 SGDLS and CDR2 YYNGEE come from the germline V gene. The CDR3 loop spans 15 amino acids. The V gene lost 0 bases and the J gene lost 3 bases, with 9 bases spanning the gap. CDR3 bases: TGTGCCAGCAGCGTAGGTCGGCTAGACACCGGGGAGCTGTTTTTT. This gives the protein CASSVGRLDTGELFF.

The chain has TRBV4-3 and TRBJ2-7; D ambiguous. Germline CDR1 reads LGHNA; CDR2 reads YSLEER. V was cut by 3 bases and J by 5 bases, with 17 bases left in between. The CDR3 is 15 residues long. The CDR3 DNA reads as TGCGCCAGCAGCCATTCCTGGGCCTCAGGCGACGAGCAGTACTTC. Amino acid sequence: CASSHSWASGDEQYF.

This clone has only one observation. The rearrangement joins TRBV7-3 to TRBJ1-1; no clear D. CDR3 length: 15 amino acids. Germline CDR1 and CDR2: SGHTA and FQGTGA. V was clipped by 5 bases and J by 7 bases, with 20 bases between them. The CDR3 loop is CASSAQRGFISEAFF. CDR3 in DNA: TGTGCCAGCAGCGCTCAGAGAGGGTTTATTAGTGAAGCTTTCTTT. Full variable domain (remainder filled in from reference TRBV7-3 and TRBJ1-1): GAGVSQTPSNKVTEKGKYVELRCDPISGHTALYWYRQSLGQGPEFLIYFQGTGAADDSGLPNDRFFAVRPEGSVSTLKIQRTERGDSAVYLCASSAQRGFISEAFFGQGTRLTVV.

The rearrangement links TRBV6-5 to TRBJ1-2, with D maybe TRBD1 (5 bases). Germline V CDR1 and CDR2: MNHEY, SVGAGI. This CDR3 is built from 13 residues. V lost 4 bases and J 3 bases, leaving 9 bases between the germline ends. The CDR3 DNA reads as TGTGCCAGCAGTTTGCTGACAGACTATGGCTACACCTTC. Translation: CASSLLTDYGYTF.

The V call is TRBV7-8, the J call TRBJ1-6, with D perhaps TRBD1 (6 bases). The germline CDR1 and CDR2 sequences are SGHVS and FQNEAQ. The CDR3 contains 17 residues. Deletions cut 2 bases from V and 0 bases from J, with 11 bases between. The CDR3 protein is CASSLIRGSSYNSPLHF. The CDR3 coding sequence is TGTGCCAGCAGCTTAATAAGGGGGAGCTCCTATAATTCACCCCTCCACTTT.

The chain couples TRBV12-1 to TRBJ2-6; the table's D call, TRBD1, has no DNA check behind it. TRBV12-1 has pseudogene status. The CDR3 sequence is 16 residues long. The CDR3 DNA reads as TGTGCCAGCAGCCGGCAGGGGGCGAAAGGGGCCAACGTCCTGACTTTC. Protein product: CASSRQGAKGANVLTF.